This paragraph reports one T cell receptor (beta chain). These data come from a study of blood T cell repertoires in COVID-19. Study as a whole: Donors in the United States, Italy and Spain gave samples during acute or convalescent COVID-19. Sample material is recorded as cDNA or gDNA derived from T cells, B-cell-depleted T cells, or PBMCs.

In the original workflow: For nucleated cells, counts were estimated from reference gene primer amplification. Data came from immunoSEQ multiplex PCR; TCRdb stores just in-frame clones and leaves some out. The V and J calls and clone size were taken over from that table, and D and trimming were inferred from the DNA. The sample lists hundreds of thousands of clones, around 91% occurring once. This CDR3 comprises 15 residues. The V gene end was trimmed by 6 bases and the J gene end by 12 bases; junction bases not matched to a gene: 11. Per germline, CDR1 SEHNR and CDR2 FQNEAQ (reference sequence). This clonotype was sampled from a woman under 30 who had recovered from COVID-19. The rearrangement links TRBV7-9 to TRBJ2-1; 13 nucleotides align to TRBD2. Source material: peripheral blood. The CDR3 loop is CASSPGTSGVIVQFF. As DNA, the CDR3 is TGTGCCAGCAGTCCCGGGACTAGCGGGGTTATTGTGCAGTTCTTC.